A selection of T cell receptor beta chains follows, all from one sample in a study of T cell changes during pregnancy in multiple sclerosis. Here immunoSEQ multiplex PCR was the method, and the copy in TCRdb shows in-frame clones only, minus some. The sample lists 90,000 or so clones; roughly nine tenths were seen once. Sequencing was performed on PBMCs, taken in the first trimester of pregnancy. The receptors were gathered from a female donor in good health, serving as a control in a pregnancy study. Some clones in this sample may be carry-over from other donors' samples. Each CDR3 is given without its conserved first and last residue. Fields, in order: clone size, V gene, D gene, CDR3 protein. The D gene is left open where the match is weak. The size of a clone is reported for some rows only, either as once, few or many, or as a class for expanded clones.

.	TRBV18	.	ASSPRVQNTEAF
.	TRBV9	TRBD2	ASSPGTSPRYEQY
.	TRBV25-1	.	ASSLRANYGYT
.	TRBV7-9	TRBD1	ASSVAGTGRGKTGNTIY
once	TRBV15	.	AISRRGTDTQY
.	TRBV2	.	ASSIGQITGELF
.	TRBV19	.	ASSIDPAAETQY
.	TRBV10-3	TRBD1	AIRGTGGATDTQY
.	TRBV5-1	.	ASSLGLAGITDTQY
.	TRBV6-6	TRBD1	ASSYGDRGATDTQY
.	TRBV4-1	TRBD1	ASSPGTGDGYT
.	TRBV19	.	AGSKAYSPSQDTQY
.	TRBV2	.	ASVGQPPSKAF
.	TRBV2	TRBD1	ASSSGQGADTQY
.	TRBV5-5	.	ASSPQARDYEQY
.	TRBV19	.	ASSIQDSSYNEQF
.	TRBV29-1	TRBD2	SVWTSGGGETQY